This paragraph covers one TCR beta chain sequence. This CDR3 comprises 15 residues. V shed 4 bases, J shed 6 bases, and the junction held 6 bases outside the gene matches. Germline V gives CDR1 SGDLS, CDR2 YYNGEE. The data derive from a study of radiotherapy plus CTLA-4 blockade in lung cancer. Assay: immunoSEQ multiplex PCR; the TCRdb copy retains only in-frame clones and omits some. In the table there are approximately 28,000 clones, approximately 77% of which are singletons. The receptor was derived from a human donor with non-small cell lung cancer that progressed on radiotherapy plus ipilimumab. The chain has TRBV9 and TRBJ2-3, with TRBD2 identical over 12 bases. Sequenced material: peripheral blood, taken from a patient treated with radiotherapy plus ipilimumab. The CDR3 DNA follows: TGTGCCAGCAGCCCCAGACTAGCGGGAGAGGATACGCAGTATTTT. It specifies CASSPRLAGEDTQYF.